The 3 T cell receptor beta chains below were found in one sample sequenced in a study of T cell repertoires in cytomegalovirus infection. TCRdb reprocessed the reads via MiXCR and lists one record per CDR3 protein. The table records 700,000 to 850,000 distinct CDR3 sequences, 32% of them present only once. Their antigens remain unidentified. The sample here was cultured CD8+ T cells from PBMCs, taken from culture after CMV antigen stimulation. The receptors were gathered from a human donor in good health (CMV status not recorded). Some clones in this sample may be carry-over from other donors' samples.

V and J are TRBV5-4 and TRBJ1-3, with a weak D call TRBD1 (5 bases). Germline-derived CDR1 and CDR2 are SGHNT and YYREEE (reference sequence). The CDR3 loop spans 16 amino acids. Deletions cut 2 bases from V and 8 bases from J, with 20 bases between. In nucleotides, the CDR3 is TGTGCCAGCAGCTTAGACGGACAAGGGAACCGTGACACCATATATTTT. This sequence encodes CASSLDGQGNRDTIYF.

This chain joins TRBV6-2 or TRBV6-3 and TRBJ1-5, with a possible D match to TRBD1 (5 bases). The length of the CDR3 is 14 residues. Germline values: CDR1 MNHEY, CDR2 SVGEGT. V lost 0 bases to trimming and J lost 6 bases, with 9 bases between them. The CDR3, as DNA: TGTGCCAGCAGTTACTCGGGGGGGATTCAGCCCCAGCATTTT. This codes for CASSYSGGIQPQHF.

The CDR3 sequence is CASSQDGQGAIGELFF. The CDR3 bases are TGCGCCAGCAGCCAAGATGGACAGGGGGCAATCGGGGAGCTGTTTTTT. The J gene is TRBJ2-2, the V gene TRBV4-1; 11 positions match TRBD1. J lost 7 bases, V lost 0 bases, and 4 bases had no gene match. In germline, CDR1 is MGHRA, CDR2 YSYEKL. The CDR3 covers 16 residues.